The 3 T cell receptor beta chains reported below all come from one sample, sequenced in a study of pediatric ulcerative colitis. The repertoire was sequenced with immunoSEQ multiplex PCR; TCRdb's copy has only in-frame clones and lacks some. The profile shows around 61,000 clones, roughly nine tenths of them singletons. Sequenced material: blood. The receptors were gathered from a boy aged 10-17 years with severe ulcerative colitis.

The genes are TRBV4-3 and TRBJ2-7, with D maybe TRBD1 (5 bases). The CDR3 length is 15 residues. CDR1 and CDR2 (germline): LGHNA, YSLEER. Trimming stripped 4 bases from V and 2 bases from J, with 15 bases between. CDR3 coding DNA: TGCGCCAGCAGCCTATCGGATGGACAAACCTACGAGCAGTACTTC. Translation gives CASSLSDGQTYEQYF.

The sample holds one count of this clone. CDR3 in amino acids: CASSSTVPLYNEQFF. The DNA of the CDR3 is TGTGCCAGCAGCTCAACAGTTCCCCTTTACAATGAGCAGTTCTTC. The V call is TRBV13, the J call TRBJ2-1; D is unresolved. V lost 4 bases and J lost 4, with 14 bases in between. Germline V gene sequence: CDR1 PRHDT, CDR2 FYEKMQ (reference sequence). CDR3 size: 15 residues.

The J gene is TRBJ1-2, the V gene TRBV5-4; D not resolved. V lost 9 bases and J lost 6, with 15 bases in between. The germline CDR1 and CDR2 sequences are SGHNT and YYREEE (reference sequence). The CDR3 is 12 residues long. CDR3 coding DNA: TGTGCCACTGGAAGACGGGCGGATGGCTACACCTTC. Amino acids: CATGRRADGYTF.